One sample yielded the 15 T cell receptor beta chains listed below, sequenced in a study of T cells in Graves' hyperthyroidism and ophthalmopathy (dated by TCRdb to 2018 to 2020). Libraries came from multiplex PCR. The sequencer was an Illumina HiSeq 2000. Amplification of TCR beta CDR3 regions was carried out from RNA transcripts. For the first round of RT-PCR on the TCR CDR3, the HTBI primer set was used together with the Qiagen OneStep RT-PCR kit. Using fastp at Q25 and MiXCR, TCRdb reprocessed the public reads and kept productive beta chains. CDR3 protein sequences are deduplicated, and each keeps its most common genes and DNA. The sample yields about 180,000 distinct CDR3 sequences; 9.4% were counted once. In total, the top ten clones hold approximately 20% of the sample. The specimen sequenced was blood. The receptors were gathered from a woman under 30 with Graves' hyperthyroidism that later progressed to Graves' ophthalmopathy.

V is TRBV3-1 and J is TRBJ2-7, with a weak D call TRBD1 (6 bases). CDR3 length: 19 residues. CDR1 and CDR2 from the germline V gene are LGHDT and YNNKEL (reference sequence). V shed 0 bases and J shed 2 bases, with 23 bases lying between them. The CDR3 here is CASSQDVVRRQAETYEQYF. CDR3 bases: TGTGCCAGCAGCCAAGATGTCGTACGACGACAGGCGGAAACCTACGAGCAGTACTTC.

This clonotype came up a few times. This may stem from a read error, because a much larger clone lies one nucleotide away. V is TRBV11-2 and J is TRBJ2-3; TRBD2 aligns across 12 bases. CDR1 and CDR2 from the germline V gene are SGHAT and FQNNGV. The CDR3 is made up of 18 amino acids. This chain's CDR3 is CASSPSAGLAGGTGTQYF. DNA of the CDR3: TGTGCCAGCAGCCCCTCGGCGGGGCTAGCGGGGGGGACAGGTACGCAGTATTTT.

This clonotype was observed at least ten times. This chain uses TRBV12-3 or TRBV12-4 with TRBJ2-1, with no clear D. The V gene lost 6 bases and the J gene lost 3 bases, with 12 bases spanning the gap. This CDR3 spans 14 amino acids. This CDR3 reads CASRLWDVYNEQFF. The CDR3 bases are TGTGCCAGCAGGTTGTGGGATGTCTACAATGAGCAGTTCTTC.

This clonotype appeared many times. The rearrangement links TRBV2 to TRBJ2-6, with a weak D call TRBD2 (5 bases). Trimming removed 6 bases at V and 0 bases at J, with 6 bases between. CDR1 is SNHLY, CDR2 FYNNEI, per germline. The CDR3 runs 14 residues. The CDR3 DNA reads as TGTGCCAGCAGAACTAGCTCTGGGGCCAACGTCCTGACTTTC. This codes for CASRTSSGANVLTF.

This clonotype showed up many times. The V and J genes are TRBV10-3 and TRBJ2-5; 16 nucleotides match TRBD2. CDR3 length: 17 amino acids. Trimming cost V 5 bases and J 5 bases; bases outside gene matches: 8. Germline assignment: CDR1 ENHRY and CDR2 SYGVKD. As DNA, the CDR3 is TGTGCCATCAGTCCCGGGACTAGCGGGAGGGCTCGTGAGACCCAGTACTTC. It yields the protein CAISPGTSGRARETQYF.

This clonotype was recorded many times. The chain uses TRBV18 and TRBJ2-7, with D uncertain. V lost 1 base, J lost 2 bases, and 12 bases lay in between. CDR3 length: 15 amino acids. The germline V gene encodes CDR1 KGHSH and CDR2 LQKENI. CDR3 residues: CASSPRKGNTYEQYF. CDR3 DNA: TGTGCCAGCTCACCACGGAAGGGCAACACCTACGAGCAGTACTTC. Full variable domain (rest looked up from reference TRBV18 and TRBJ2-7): NAGVMQNPRHLVRRRGQEARLRCSPMKGHSHVYWYRQLPEEGLKFMVYLQKENIIDESGMPKERFSAEFPKEGPSILRIQQVVRGDSAAYFCASSPRKGNTYEQYFGPGTRLTVT.

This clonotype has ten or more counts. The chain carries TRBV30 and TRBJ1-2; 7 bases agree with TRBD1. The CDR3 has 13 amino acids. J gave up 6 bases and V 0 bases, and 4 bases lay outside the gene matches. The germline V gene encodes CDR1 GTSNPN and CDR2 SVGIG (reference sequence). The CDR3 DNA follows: TGTGCCTGGAGTGTACAGGGGCTGGATGGCTACACCTTC. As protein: CAWSVQGLDGYTF.

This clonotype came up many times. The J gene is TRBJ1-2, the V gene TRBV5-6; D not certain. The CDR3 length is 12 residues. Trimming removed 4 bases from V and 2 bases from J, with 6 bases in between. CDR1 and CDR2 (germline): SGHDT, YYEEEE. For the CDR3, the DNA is TGTGCCAGCAGCCAACAGAACTATGGCTACACCTTC. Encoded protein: CASSQQNYGYTF.

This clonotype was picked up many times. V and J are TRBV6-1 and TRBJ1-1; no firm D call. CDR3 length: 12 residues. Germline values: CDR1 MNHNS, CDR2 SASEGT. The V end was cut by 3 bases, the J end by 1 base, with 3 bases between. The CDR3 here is CASSDWNTEAFF. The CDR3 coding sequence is TGTGCCAGCAGTGACTGGAACACTGAAGCTTTCTTT.

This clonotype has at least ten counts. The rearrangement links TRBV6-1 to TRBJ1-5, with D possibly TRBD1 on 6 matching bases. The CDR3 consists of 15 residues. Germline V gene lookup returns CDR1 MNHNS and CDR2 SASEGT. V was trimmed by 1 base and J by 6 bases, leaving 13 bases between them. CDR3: CASSEEWGRSQPQHF. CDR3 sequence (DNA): TGTGCCAGCAGTGAAGAATGGGGGCGCAGTCAGCCCCAGCATTTT.

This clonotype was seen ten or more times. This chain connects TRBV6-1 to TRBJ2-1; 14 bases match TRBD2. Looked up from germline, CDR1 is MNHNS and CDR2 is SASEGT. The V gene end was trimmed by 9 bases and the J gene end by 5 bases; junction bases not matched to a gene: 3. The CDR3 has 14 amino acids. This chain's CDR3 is CASGGLAGDNEQFF. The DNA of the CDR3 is TGTGCCAGTGGGGGACTAGCGGGGGACAATGAGCAGTTCTTC.

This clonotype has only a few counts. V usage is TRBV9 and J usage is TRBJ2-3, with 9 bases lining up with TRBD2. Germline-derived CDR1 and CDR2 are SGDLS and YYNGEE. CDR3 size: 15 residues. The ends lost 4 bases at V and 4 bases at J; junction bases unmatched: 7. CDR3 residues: CASSRAGGPSDTQYF. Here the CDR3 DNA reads TGTGCCAGCAGCAGGGCGGGGGGGCCCTCAGATACGCAGTATTTT.

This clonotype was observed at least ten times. The CDR3: CASSLNLNQPQHF. CDR3 sequence (DNA): TGTGCCAGCAGTTTAAACCTAAATCAGCCCCAGCATTTT. The chain carries TRBV12-3 or TRBV12-4 and TRBJ1-5; D is ambiguous. The V gene lost 2 bases and the J gene lost 4 bases, with 6 bases spanning the gap. The CDR3 has 13 residues.

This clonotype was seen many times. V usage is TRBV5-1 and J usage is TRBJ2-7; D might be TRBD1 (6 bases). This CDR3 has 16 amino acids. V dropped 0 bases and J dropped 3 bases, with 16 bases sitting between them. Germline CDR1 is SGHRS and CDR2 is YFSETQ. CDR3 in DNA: TGCGCCAGCAGCTTGGGACAGGACTTCTCGCACTACGAGCAGTACTTC. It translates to CASSLGQDFSHYEQYF. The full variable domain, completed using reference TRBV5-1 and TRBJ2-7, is KAGVTQTPRYLIKTRGQQVTLSCSPISGHRSVSWYQQTPGQGLQFLFEYFSETQRNKGNFPGRFSGRQFSNSRSEMNVSTLELGDSALYLCASSLGQDFSHYEQYFGPGTRLTVT.

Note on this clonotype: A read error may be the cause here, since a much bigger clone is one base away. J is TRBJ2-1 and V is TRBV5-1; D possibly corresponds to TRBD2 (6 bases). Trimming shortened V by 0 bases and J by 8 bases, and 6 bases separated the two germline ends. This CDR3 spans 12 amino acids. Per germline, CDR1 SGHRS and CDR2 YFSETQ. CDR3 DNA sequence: TGCGCCAGCAGCTTGGCGGGGGATGAGCAGTTCTTC. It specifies CASSLAGDEQFF.